The 25 T cell receptor beta chains listed next were all sequenced from one sample in a study of blood T cell repertoires in COVID-19. The assay was immunoSEQ multiplex PCR, and TCRdb's table has in-frame clones only and misses some. The sample has about 160,000 clones; approximately 90% are singletons. Input material: peripheral blood. These receptors all come from a woman in her seventies with COVID-19, enrolled during active disease.

The V gene is TRBV5-4, the J gene TRBJ1-4, with a possible D match to TRBD1 (6 bases). V was clipped by 0 bases and J by 2 bases, with 17 bases between them. CDR1 and CDR2 from the germline V gene are SGHNT and YYREEE (reference sequence). The CDR3 runs to 18 residues. The CDR3 loop is CASSLAVGGLSTNEKLFF. Written as DNA, the CDR3 is TGTGCCAGCAGCTTGGCCGTCGGGGGGCTGAGCACTAATGAAAAACTGTTTTTT. Full variable domain (rest looked up from reference TRBV5-4 and TRBJ1-4): ETGVTQSPTHLIKTRGQQVTLRCSSQSGHNTVSWYQQALGQGPQFIFQYYREEENGRGNFPPRFSGLQFPNYSSELNVNALELDDSALYLCASSLAVGGLSTNEKLFFGSGTQLSVL.

This clone was detected only once. This chain joins TRBV2 and TRBJ2-5; 7 bases fit TRBD1. The CDR3 sequence is 15 residues long. After removal of 1 base from V and 1 base from J, the junction contained 3 bases not matched to a gene. Germline V gene sequence: CDR1 SNHLY, CDR2 FYNNEI. The CDR3 bases are TGTGCCAGCAGTGAAGGGTGGGACAGCCAAGAGACCCAGTACTTC. As protein: CASSEGWDSQETQYF.

This chain links TRBV5-1 with TRBJ2-3; 11 bases are a match to TRBD2. CDR3 length: 13 amino acids. The junction had 4 bases not matched to a gene; V was cut back by 4 bases and J by 9 bases. Germline V gives CDR1 SGHRS, CDR2 YFSETQ. CDR3 coding DNA: TGCGCCAGCAGCAAGGGACTAGCGGACACGCAGTATTTT. Its protein is CASSKGLADTQYF.

V usage is TRBV4-1 and J usage is TRBJ1-5, with D hard to call. The CDR3 is 16 amino acids. The germline V gene encodes CDR1 MGHRA and CDR2 YSYEKL. V gave up 4 bases and J gave up 5 bases, with 18 bases separating them. The DNA for the CDR3 is TGCGCCAGCAGCCTAGGTAGCCCAATCTCATATCAGCCCCAGCATTTT. It encodes CASSLGSPISYQPQHF.

The chain links TRBV27 to TRBJ1-2, with D tentatively TRBD1 (6 bases). There are 13 residues in the CDR3. Trimming took 3 bases from V and 3 from J, leaving 8 bases between them. CDR1 is MNHEY and CDR2 is SMNVEV in the germline V gene (reference sequence). Here the CDR3 reads CASSLQGHYGYTF. CDR3 coding DNA: TGTGCCAGCAGTTTGCAGGGGCACTATGGCTACACCTTC.

This chain joins TRBV7-9 and TRBJ1-1; 9 bases align to TRBD1. Germline CDR1 and CDR2: SEHNR and FQNEAQ (reference sequence). The length of the CDR3 is 15 residues. With V trimmed by 7 bases and J by 5 bases, 11 bases remained unmatched. The CDR3: CASTPPGTGMTEAFF. Here the CDR3 DNA reads TGTGCCAGCACCCCCCCCGGGACAGGGATGACTGAAGCTTTCTTT. Full variable domain (rest looked up from reference TRBV7-9 and TRBJ1-1): DTGVSQNPRHKITKRGQNVTFRCDPISEHNRLYWYRQTLGQGPEFLTYFQNEAQLEKSRLLSDRFSAERPKGSFSTLEIQRTEQGDSAMYLCASTPPGTGMTEAFFGQGTRLTVV.

This sequence joins TRBV28 and TRBJ2-2; a possible D gene is TRBD2 (7 bases). The germline V and J ends were trimmed by 6 bases and 3 bases, with 11 bases remaining between them. CDR3 length: 14 residues. Germline assignment: CDR1 MDHEN and CDR2 SYDVKM. The CDR3 DNA reads as TGTGCCAGCAGGGGGGGGCCGGACACCGGGGAGCTGTTTTTT. This sequence encodes CASRGGPDTGELFF.

In its sample, this clone was seen once. The chain couples TRBV11-2 to TRBJ1-2; no reliable D call. V lost 1 base, J lost 4 bases, and 13 bases lay in between. Germline V gene sequence: CDR1 SGHAT, CDR2 FQNNGV. This CDR3 has 15 amino acids. DNA for the CDR3: TGTGCCAGCAGCTTAGGTGGAGGGATGATCTATGGCTACACCTTC. Protein product: CASSLGGGMIYGYTF. The variable domain in full, completed from reference TRBV11-2 and TRBJ1-2, reads EAGVAQSPRYKIIEKRQSVAFWCNPISGHATLYWYQQILGQGPKLLIQFQNNGVVDDSQLPKDRFSAERLKGVDSTLKIQPAKLEDSAVYLCASSLGGGMIYGYTFGSGTRLTVV.

This clone appeared once. V and J are TRBV7-2 and TRBJ2-3; 7 nucleotides line up with TRBD1. Germline V gives CDR1 SGHTA, CDR2 FQGNSA. The length of the CDR3 is 14 residues. Germline trimming cut 6 bases from V and 2 bases from J; bases unmatched to any gene: 5. DNA of the CDR3: TGTGCCAGCAGATTGGGACAGACCACAGATACGCAGTATTTT. Its translation: CASRLGQTTDTQYF.

This clone has only a few counts. The CDR3 is CASSVPPGGSSYNEQFF. CDR3 bases: TGTGCCAGCAGCGTACCTCCCGGGGGAAGCTCCTACAATGAGCAGTTCTTC. The chain combines TRBV2 with TRBJ2-1; maybe TRBD2 (6 bases). V shed 6 bases and J shed 0 bases, with 18 bases lying between them. Germline CDR1 is SNHLY and CDR2 is FYNNEI. This CDR3 comprises 17 residues. The full variable domain, in which reference TRBV2 and TRBJ2-1 provide the parts outside the CDR3, is EPEVTQTPSHQVTQMGQEVILRCVPISNHLYFYWYRQILGQKVEFLVSFYNNEISEKSEIFDDQFSVERPDGSNFTLKIRSTKLEDSAMYFCASSVPPGGSSYNEQFFGPGTRLTVL.

The V gene is TRBV9, the J gene TRBJ1-5; tentatively, D is TRBD1 (6 bases). Germline V gene sequence: CDR1 SGDLS, CDR2 YYNGEE. V was trimmed by 0 bases and J by 6 bases, leaving 13 bases between them. The CDR3 is 15 amino acids. The CDR3 coding sequence is TGTGCCAGCAGCGTAGCTGGGGACATCGTTCAGCCCCAGCATTTT. Its translation: CASSVAGDIVQPQHF.

A word on this clone: Different DNA sequences within this sample yield the same CDR3. The chain has TRBV6-5 and TRBJ1-2; the match to TRBD1 covers 8 bases. The CDR3 is 13 residues long. V gave up 5 bases and J gave up 2 bases; unmatched junction bases: 1. Germline CDR1 and CDR2: MNHEY and SVGAGI. The CDR3 DNA is TGTGCCAGCAGTCAGGGGGCGAACTATGGCTACACCTTC. This translates into CASSQGANYGYTF.

The sample holds a few counts of this clone. The V gene is TRBV9, the J gene TRBJ1-6; D perhaps matches TRBD1 (6 bases). Germline V gene lookup returns CDR1 SGDLS and CDR2 YYNGEE. The CDR3 covers 14 residues. V lost 4 bases to trimming and J lost 10 bases, with 15 bases between them. CDR3 protein: CASSPSGGGSPLHF. For the CDR3, the DNA is TGTGCCAGCAGCCCGTCGGGGGGCGGGTCACCCCTCCACTTT. The variable domain in full, with the rest retrieved from reference TRBV9 and TRBJ1-6, is DSGVTQTPKHLITATGQRVTLRCSPRSGDLSVYWYQQSLDQGLQFLIQYYNGEERAKGNILERFSAQQFPDLHSELNLSSLELGDSALYFCASSPSGGGSPLHFGNGTRLTVT.

This clone was found a few times. V usage is TRBV7-9 and J usage is TRBJ2-6; D might be TRBD1 (5 bases). Germline V gene lookup returns CDR1 SEHNR and CDR2 FQNEAQ (reference sequence). CDR3 size: 15 residues. V lost 8 bases and J 0 bases, leaving 11 bases between the germline ends. In DNA form, the CDR3 reads TGTGCCAGCCGATTACAGGTCTCTGGGGCCAACGTCCTGACTTTC. Amino acid sequence: CASRLQVSGANVLTF.

The V gene is TRBV18, the J gene TRBJ2-3; maybe TRBD1 (6 bases). The CDR3 contains 16 residues. The germline V and J ends were trimmed by 6 bases and 3 bases, with 19 bases remaining between them. Per the germline V gene, CDR1 is KGHSH and CDR2 is LQKENI. In DNA form, the CDR3 reads TGTGCCAGCTCGCGAAACCACAGGGTTTTAACAGATACGCAGTATTTT. Translated, it gives CASSRNHRVLTDTQYF.

This clone was detected once. The V call is TRBV18, the J call TRBJ1-1; tentatively, D is TRBD1 (6 bases). The CDR3 sequence is 13 residues long. The germline V gene has CDR1 KGHSH and CDR2 LQKENI. Trimming shortened V by 8 bases and J by 1 base, and 11 bases separated the two germline ends. The CDR3 sequence is CASQEDRNTEAFF. CDR3 bases: TGTGCCAGCCAGGAGGACAGGAACACTGAAGCTTTCTTT. The full variable domain, completed using reference TRBV18 and TRBJ1-1, is NAGVMQNPRHLVRRRGQEARLRCSPMKGHSHVYWYRQLPEEGLKFMVYLQKENIIDESGMPKERFSAEFPKEGPSILRIQQVVRGDSAAYFCASQEDRNTEAFFGQGTRLTVV.

The chain is built from TRBV28 and TRBJ2-2; TRBD1 matches at 11 bases. The trim removed 4 bases at V and 4 bases at J, leaving 2 bases unmatched. Germline V lookup: CDR1 MDHEN, CDR2 SYDVKM. The CDR3 runs to 15 residues. The CDR3 sequence is CASSWGQGVTGELFF. DNA of the CDR3: TGTGCCAGCAGTTGGGGACAGGGGGTCACCGGGGAGCTGTTTTTT.

This clone was recorded a few times. V usage is TRBV18 and J usage is TRBJ1-5; TRBD1 matches at 7 bases. The V gene's germline CDR1 is KGHSH and CDR2 LQKENI. Germline trimming cut 2 bases from V and 1 base from J; bases unmatched to any gene: 11. The CDR3 has 18 residues. In DNA, the CDR3 is TGTGCCAGCTCACCAGGTGGAGGGGGCGGATGGAGCAATCAGCCCCAGCATTTT. This translates into CASSPGGGGGWSNQPQHF.

With regard to this clone: Other DNA sequences in the sample encode the same CDR3. The chain combines TRBV12-3 or TRBV12-4 with TRBJ1-2; tentative D call: TRBD1 (6 bases). The CDR3 spans 11 residues. Trimming took off 7 bases at V and 6 bases at J, with 9 bases between the two ends. The CDR3, as DNA: TGTGCCAGCACAACAGGGAATGGCTACACCTTC. Residues: CASTTGNGYTF.

The chain combines TRBV28 with TRBJ2-5, with TRBD2 identical over 9 bases. The CDR3 covers 14 residues. The V gene end was trimmed by 8 bases and the J gene end by 4 bases; junction bases not matched to a gene: 8. Looked up from germline, CDR1 is MDHEN and CDR2 is SYDVKM. The CDR3 DNA reads as TGTGCCAGCCGCAGCGGGGGGCGGCGAGAGACCCAGTACTTC. This sequence encodes CASRSGGRRETQYF.

The chain recombines TRBV2 with TRBJ1-5; D gene uncertain. This CDR3 is 15 amino acids long. Trimming removed 4 bases at V and 0 bases at J, with 10 bases between. Germline V CDR1 and CDR2: SNHLY, FYNNEI. CDR3 DNA sequence: TGTGCCAGCAGTGCGGCAGCGGATAGCAATCAGCCCCAGCATTTT. This translates into CASSAAADSNQPQHF.

The chain has TRBV29-1 and TRBJ2-5, with D maybe TRBD2 (5 bases). The germline V gene has CDR1 SQVTM and CDR2 ANQGSEA. Trimming cost V 0 bases and J 5 bases, with 19 bases left between them. This CDR3 has 16 residues. CDR3 in DNA: TGCAGCGTTGAAGAGGCCGGACTCGCTACTGGGGAGACCCAGTACTTC. This encodes CSVEEAGLATGETQYF.

V usage is TRBV29-1 and J usage is TRBJ2-6; 7 positions agree with TRBD1. Germline assignment: CDR1 SQVTM and CDR2 ANQGSEA. J was trimmed by 0 bases and V by 5 bases; bases with no gene match: 4. The CDR3 consists of 15 residues. Here the CDR3 DNA reads TGCAGCGTTTCGACAGGGAACTCTGGGGCCAACGTCCTGACTTTC. It codes for CSVSTGNSGANVLTF.

V is TRBV7-9 and J is TRBJ2-1; 9 positions agree with TRBD1. The CDR3 spans 14 residues. CDR1 and CDR2 from the germline V gene are SEHNR and FQNEAQ (reference sequence). V shed 7 bases and J 7 bases; nucleotides not matched to a gene: 8. CDR3 protein: CASTAGTGWNEQFF. CDR3 nucleotide sequence: TGTGCCAGCACCGCCGGGACAGGGTGGAATGAGCAGTTCTTC. Based on the CDR3 plus reference TRBV7-9 and TRBJ2-1, the full variable domain is DTGVSQNPRHKITKRGQNVTFRCDPISEHNRLYWYRQTLGQGPEFLTYFQNEAQLEKSRLLSDRFSAERPKGSFSTLEIQRTEQGDSAMYLCASTAGTGWNEQFFGPGTRLTVL.

The V call is TRBV2, the J call TRBJ2-3; weak D call: TRBD1 (5 bases). The CDR3 consists of 13 residues. Per the germline V gene, CDR1 is SNHLY and CDR2 is FYNNEI. V lost 4 bases to trimming and J lost 5 bases, with 10 bases between them. This CDR3 is CASSGQPLDTQYF. The CDR3 region has the DNA TGTGCCAGCAGTGGACAGCCATTAGATACGCAGTATTTT.